This paragraph covers one TCR beta chain sequence. The sample comes from a study of T-cell memory formation after mild COVID-19. The CDR3 totals 15 residues. The V and J ends lost 3 bases and 10 bases respectively, with 17 bases between them. Germline-derived CDR1 and CDR2 are SGHTS and YDEGEE. TCRdb called the 5' RACE reads again in MiXCR, with one record for every CDR3 protein. The data show 550,000 to 600,000 distinct CDR3 sequences, roughly 17% seen once. The source material was PBMCs or a T cell subset sorted from them (not recorded which). The receptor comes from an adult woman who had mild COVID-19 (a few samples of this study predate the infection). Cell type and time point are not known. V usage is TRBV5-8 and J usage is TRBJ1-6; D is undetermined. The CDR3: CASSSPDGLKSPLHF. CDR3 nucleotide sequence: TGTGCCAGCAGCTCTCCGGACGGGCTGAAGTCACCCCTCCACTTT.